Here is one TCR beta chain with its context. Methods used by the authors: Using reference gene primer amplification, nucleated cell counts were estimated. The assay was immunoSEQ multiplex PCR, and TCRdb's table has in-frame clones only and misses some. V and J calls and clone size come straight from that table; D and trimming were deduced from the DNA. The data hold more than 130,000 clones, with approximately 91% observed a single time. This record comes from a study of blood T cell repertoires in COVID-19. Study-wide background: The United States, Italy and Spain were the sources of the acute and convalescent COVID-19 samples. Sources were T cells, B-cell-depleted T cells, or PBMCs; the material itself was cDNA or gDNA.

Germline V gene data show CDR1 as LGHNA and CDR2 as YNFKEQ. The length of the CDR3 is 15 residues. J lost 3 bases, V lost 0 bases, and 2 bases had no gene match. This clonotype originated in a man aged 45-65 years with active or convalescent COVID-19. The rearrangement links TRBV4-2 to TRBJ2-1; 7 bases map to TRBD1. Sequences were obtained from peripheral blood. The DNA for the CDR3 is TGTGCCAGCAGCCAAGATTGGGACAGCTACAATGAGCAGTTCTTC. This codes for CASSQDWDSYNEQFF.